This TCR beta chain originates from a study of OX40 agonist ivuxolimab in advanced cancers. Study-wide background: Mean age approximately 66 years, range 23 to 79; 82.7% male. Two patients with cutaneous melanoma and one with hepatocellular carcinoma, three in total, showed partial responses.

Trimming removed 0 bases at V and 1 base at J, with 19 bases between. Germline CDR1 reads LGHNA; CDR2 reads YSLEER. The CDR3 is made up of 20 amino acids. The assay was immunoSEQ multiplex PCR, and TCRdb's table has in-frame clones only and misses some. The sample has around 59,000 clones, approximately 86% seen once. Comment on this clone: No antigen is known for it.

Study-level results: Researchers report that CD8+ T cells had, on average, more expanded clones than CD4+. Blood T cells, both CD4+ and CD8+, expanded clonally by week 6 at 0.1 to 3.0 mg/kg.

This TCR derives from an adult with an advanced solid tumor such as melanoma, head and neck, liver or kidney cancer. The rearrangement links TRBV4-3 to TRBJ2-6; D is possibly TRBD2 (7 bases). Sequences were derived from CD4+ or CD8+ T cells sorted from blood, sampled in a trial of the OX40 agonist ivuxolimab. The CDR3 nucleotides read TGCGCCAGCAGCCAAGATTGGGGCGGGGGCTTGGGGTCTGGGGCCAACGTCCTGACTTTC. Protein sequence: CASSQDWGGGLGSGANVLTF.